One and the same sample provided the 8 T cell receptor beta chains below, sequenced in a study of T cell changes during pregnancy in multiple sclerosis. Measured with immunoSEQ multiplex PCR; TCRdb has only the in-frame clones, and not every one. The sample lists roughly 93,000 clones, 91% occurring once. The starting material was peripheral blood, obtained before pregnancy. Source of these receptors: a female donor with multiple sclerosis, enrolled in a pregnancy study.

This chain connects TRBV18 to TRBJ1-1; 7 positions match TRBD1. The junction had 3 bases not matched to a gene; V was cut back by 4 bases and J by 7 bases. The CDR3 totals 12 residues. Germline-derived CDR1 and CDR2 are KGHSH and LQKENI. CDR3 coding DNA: TGTGCCAGCTCACTGCAGGGGGGTGAAGCTTTCTTT. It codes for CASSLQGGEAFF.

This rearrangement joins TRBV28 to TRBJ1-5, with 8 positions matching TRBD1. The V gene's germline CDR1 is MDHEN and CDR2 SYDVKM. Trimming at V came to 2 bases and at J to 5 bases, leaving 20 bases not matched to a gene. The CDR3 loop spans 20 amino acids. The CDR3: CASSLPSLDRAGGRDQPQHF. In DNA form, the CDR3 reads TGTGCCAGCAGTTTACCGAGTTTAGATAGGGCAGGGGGCAGGGATCAGCCCCAGCATTTT.

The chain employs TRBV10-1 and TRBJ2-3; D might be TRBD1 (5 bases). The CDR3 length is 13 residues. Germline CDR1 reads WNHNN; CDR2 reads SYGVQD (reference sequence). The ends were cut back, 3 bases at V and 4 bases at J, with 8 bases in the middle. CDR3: CASSERGPDTQYF. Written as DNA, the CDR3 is TGCGCCAGCAGTGAAAGGGGTCCAGATACGCAGTATTTT.

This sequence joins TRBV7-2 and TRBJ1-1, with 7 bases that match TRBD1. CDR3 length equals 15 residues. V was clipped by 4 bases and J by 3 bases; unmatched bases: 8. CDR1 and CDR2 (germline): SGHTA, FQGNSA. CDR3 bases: TGTGCCAGCAGCTCTCGGAGGGGGCATGACACTGAAGCTTTCTTT. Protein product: CASSSRRGHDTEAFF.

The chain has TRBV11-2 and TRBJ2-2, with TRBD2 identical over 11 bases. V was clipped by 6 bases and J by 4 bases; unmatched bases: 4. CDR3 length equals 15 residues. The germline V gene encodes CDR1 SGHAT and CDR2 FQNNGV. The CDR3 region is CASRYGTSGTGELFF. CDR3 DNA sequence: TGTGCCAGCAGGTACGGGACTAGCGGCACCGGGGAGCTGTTTTTT.

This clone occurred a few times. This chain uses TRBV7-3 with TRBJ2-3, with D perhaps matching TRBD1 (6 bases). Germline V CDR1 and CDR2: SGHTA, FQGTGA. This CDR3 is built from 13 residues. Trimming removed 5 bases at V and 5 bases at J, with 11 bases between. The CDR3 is CASSHHREDTQYF. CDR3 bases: TGTGCCAGCAGCCATCACAGGGAAGATACGCAGTATTTT. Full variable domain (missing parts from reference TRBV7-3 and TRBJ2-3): GAGVSQTPSNKVTEKGKYVELRCDPISGHTALYWYRQSLGQGPEFLIYFQGTGAADDSGLPNDRFFAVRPEGSVSTLKIQRTERGDSAVYLCASSHHREDTQYFGPGTRLTVL.

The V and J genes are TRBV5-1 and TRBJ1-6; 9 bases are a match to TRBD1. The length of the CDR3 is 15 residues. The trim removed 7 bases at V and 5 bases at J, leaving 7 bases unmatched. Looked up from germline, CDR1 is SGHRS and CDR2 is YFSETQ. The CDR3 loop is CASAEGTGNNSPLHF. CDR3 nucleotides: TGCGCCAGCGCCGAAGGGACAGGGAATAATTCACCCCTCCACTTT.

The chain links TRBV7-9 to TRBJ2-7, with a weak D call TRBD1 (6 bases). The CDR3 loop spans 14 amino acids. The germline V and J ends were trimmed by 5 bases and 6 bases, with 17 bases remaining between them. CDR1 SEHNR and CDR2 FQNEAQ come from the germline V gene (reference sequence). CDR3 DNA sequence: TGTGCCAGCAGCCGCCCAGGGGCCGGGCCCGAGCAGTACTTC. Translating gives CASSRPGAGPEQYF.